A selection of T cell receptor beta chains follows, all from one sample in a study of T cell responses to AZD1222 COVID-19 vaccine. Data came from immunoSEQ multiplex PCR; TCRdb stores just in-frame clones and leaves some out. This sample carries tens of thousands of clones, approximately 80% of them seen once, and the ten largest clones take around 5%. Sequences were derived from peripheral blood, sampled on day 0 of AZD1222 vaccination. The receptors stem from an adult in good health. The CDR3 runs from the conserved cysteine through the conserved F or W. A D gene is named only where the DNA matches it firmly. Only part of the rows carry a size: once, few, many, or a class if the clone is expanded.

13	.	.	TRBV2	TRBJ1-1	TGTGCCAGCAAGGAGACGAGGGACACTGAAGCTTTCTTT	CASKETRDTEAFF
18	TRBD1	.	TRBV4-3	TRBJ2-3	TGCGCCAGCAGCCAAGATCTCGGGACAGGGTTTAGCACAGATACGCAGTATTTT	CASSQDLGTGFSTDTQYF
14	.	.	TRBV11-3	TRBJ1-1	TGTGCCAGCAGCTTAGACAGAACGAACACTGAAGCTTTCTTT	CASSLDRTNTEAFF
20	.	.	TRBV2	TRBJ1-6	TGTGCCAGCAATCACAACCCCTCCGAGGCCTCACAGGCCTATAATTCACCCCTCCACTTT	CASNHNPSEASQAYNSPLHF
13	.	.	TRBV7-9	TRBJ1-4	TGTGCCAGCAGCTCTCGGAAAGGCGAAAAACTGTTTTTT	CASSSRKGEKLFF
13	.	.	TRBV6-5	TRBJ1-2	TGTGCCAGCAGTAATCCGGGGGCTGGAGGCTACACCTTC	CASSNPGAGGYTF
18	.	.	TRBV5-1	TRBJ2-7	TGCGCCAGCAGCTTGAGTTGGGGAGCCGAGGAGTTTAAGTACGAGCAGTACTTC	CASSLSWGAEEFKYEQYF
14	.	.	TRBV28	TRBJ1-6	TGTGCCAGCAGTGCCCACAGGGAGAATTCACCCCTCCACTTT	CASSAHRENSPLHF
13	.	.	TRBV27	TRBJ1-6	TGTGCCAGCAGTCCGGGGGCTGATTCACCCCTCCACTTT	CASSPGADSPLHF
14	.	once	TRBV6-6	TRBJ1-4	TGTGCCAGCAGTGATACCTTTACGGATGAAAAACTGTTTTTT	CASSDTFTDEKLFF
12	.	.	TRBV20-1	TRBJ2-1	TGCAGTGCTAGTTCTTGGAGTACCGAGCAGTTCTTC	CSASSWSTEQFF
15	TRBD1	.	TRBV5-1	TRBJ1-6	TGCGCCAGCAGCTTGGAGACAGGGCGGAATTCACCCCTCCACTTT	CASSLETGRNSPLHF
15	TRBD1	once	TRBV19	TRBJ1-3	TGTGCCAGTAGTACCGACAGGGTCTCTGGAAACACCATATATTTT	CASSTDRVSGNTIYF
15	.	.	TRBV5-1	TRBJ2-3	TGCGCCAGCAGCTTGGCCGACCAGTACACAGATACGCAGTATTTT	CASSLADQYTDTQYF
15	TRBD1	.	TRBV9	TRBJ1-4	TGTGCCAGCAGCGTAGGACAGGGGGAACCCCGGAAACTGTTTTTT	CASSVGQGEPRKLFF
16	.	few	TRBV21-1	TRBJ2-7	TGTGCCAGCAGCATGGGAGTGGCAGGGGAGTCCTACGAGCAGTACTTC	CASSMGVAGESYEQYF
13	TRBD1	.	TRBV10-3	TRBJ2-7	TGTGCCATTCTAGGACAGGGCGTCTACGAGCAGTACTTC	CAILGQGVYEQYF
12	.	.	TRBV2	TRBJ1-2	TGTGCCAGCAGTGAAGGACTCTATGGCTACACCTTC	CASSEGLYGYTF
16	.	.	TRBV5-8	TRBJ1-2	TGTGCCAGCAGCTTGGACAGGAGGGGAGCTAACTATGGCTACACCTTC	CASSLDRRGANYGYTF
15	.	few	TRBV6-5	TRBJ1-6	TGTGCCAGCACCCCCAGACAGACAGACAATTCACCCCTCCACTTT	CASTPRQTDNSPLHF
11	.	.	TRBV5-6	TRBJ1-6	TGTGCCAGCAGCAGCGGGACCCCCCTCCACTTT	CASSSGTPLHF
15	.	.	TRBV6-5	TRBJ2-7	TGTGCCAGCAGTTACTCCCGGGGTTTATCCTACGAGCAGTACTTC	CASSYSRGLSYEQYF
14	.	.	TRBV2	TRBJ1-5	TGTGCCAGCAGACGCGGTGGGGGCTATCAGCCCCAGCATTTT	CASRRGGGYQPQHF
13	.	few	TRBV12-3/TRBV12-4	TRBJ1-2	TGTGCCAGCAGCCTTCGGGCAAACTATGGCTACACCTTC	CASSLRANYGYTF
14	TRBD1	few	TRBV4-1	TRBJ1-2	TGCGCCAGCAGCCTCGCCCAGGGGGGAGATGGCTACACCTTC	CASSLAQGGDGYTF
14	TRBD1	.	TRBV6-1	TRBJ2-7	TGTGCCAGCAGTGATACAGGGGGCGGCTACGAGCAGTACTTC	CASSDTGGGYEQYF
15	.	.	TRBV6-4	TRBJ2-1	TGTGCCAGCAGTGACTCCTCTAGCCAAGCCAATGAGCAGTTCTTC	CASSDSSSQANEQFF
16	.	.	TRBV28	TRBJ2-1	TGTGCCAGCAGTCCCACCGCCCCGAGCTCCTACAATGAGCAGTTCTTC	CASSPTAPSSYNEQFF
15	.	.	TRBV2	TRBJ2-2	TGTGCCAGCAGTACGACGATCTCCAACACCGGGGAGCTGTTTTTT	CASSTTISNTGELFF